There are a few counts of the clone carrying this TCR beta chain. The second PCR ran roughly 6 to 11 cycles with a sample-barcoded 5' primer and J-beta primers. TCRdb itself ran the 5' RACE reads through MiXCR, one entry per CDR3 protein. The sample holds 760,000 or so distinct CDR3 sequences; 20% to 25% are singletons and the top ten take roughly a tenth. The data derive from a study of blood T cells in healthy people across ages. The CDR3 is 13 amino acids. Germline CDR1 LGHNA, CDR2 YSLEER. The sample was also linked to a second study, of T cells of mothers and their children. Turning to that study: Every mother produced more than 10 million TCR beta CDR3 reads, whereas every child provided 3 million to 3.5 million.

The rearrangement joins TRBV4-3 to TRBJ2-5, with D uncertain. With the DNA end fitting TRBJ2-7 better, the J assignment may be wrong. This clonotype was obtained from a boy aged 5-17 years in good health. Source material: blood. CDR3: CASSPNSGFEQYF. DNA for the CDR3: TGCGCCAGCAGCCCTAATTCTGGGTTCGAGCAGTACTTC.